This TCR beta chain derives from a study of blood T cell repertoires in COVID-19. The protocol was immunoSEQ multiplex PCR, while the TCRdb copy is restricted to in-frame clones and leaves out a portion. The table lists 100,000 to 150,000 clones, around 82% of them singletons. Seattle researchers signed up patients amid active infection and tracked them longitudinally. This CDR3 contains 15 residues. V shed 7 bases, J shed 6 bases, and the junction held 8 bases outside the gene matches. The V gene's germline CDR1 is SGHVS and CDR2 FQNEAQ. The TCR sequence derives from a man under 40 with COVID-19, enrolled during active disease. This chain connects TRBV7-8 to TRBJ2-6; 8 bases match TRBD1. The sequenced sample was peripheral blood. The CDR3 DNA reads TGTGCCAGCACCAGAGGACAGGGCCCGGCCAACGTCCTGACTTTC. Protein product: CASTRGQGPANVLTF.